Listed below are T cell receptor beta chains from one sample, sequenced in a study of cytomegalovirus exposure and HLA in healthy donors. Repertoires were generated with immunoSEQ multiplex PCR, while TCRdb's copy carries only in-frame clones and drops some. In the table there are about 140,000 clones, 80% to 85% of which are singletons. Specimen: PBMCs. All receptors derive from a female donor in good health and CMV-seronegative. The CDR3 runs from the conserved cysteine through the conserved F or W. Each record gives: J gene, V gene, D gene, clone size, CDR3 DNA, CDR3 protein. The D gene is left open where the match is weak. Clone size, where shown, is once, few, many, or a class for clones that have expanded.

TRBJ1-1 TRBV13 TRBD1 . TGTGCCAGCAGCTTACAATTGGGACAGGGGGCTGGGACTGAAGCTTTCTTT CASSLQLGQGAGTEAFF
TRBJ1-1 TRBV6-5 . . TGTGCCAGCAGTTACGGGCACCTGAACACTGAAGCTTTCTTT CASSYGHLNTEAFF
TRBJ1-1 TRBV29-1 TRBD1 . TGCAGCGTTGAAGTCCATTCGACAGGGAGGAGAACTGAAGCTTTCTTT CSVEVHSTGRRTEAFF
TRBJ1-4 TRBV27 . . TGTGCCAGCAGTCTGGGGCTTAATGAAAAACTGTTTTTT CASSLGLNEKLFF
TRBJ1-1 TRBV5-4 . . TGTGCCAGCAGCTTGGCTGTAGGGGATAGGACAGAAGCTTTCTTT CASSLAVGDRTEAFF
TRBJ2-5 TRBV10-3 . few TGTGCCATCAGTGAGTCACAGGGAGAGACCCAGTACTTC CAISESQGETQYF
TRBJ1-4 TRBV15 . . TGTGCCACCAGCAGAAGTTCAGGAAAACTGTTTTTT CATSRSSGKLFF
TRBJ2-4 TRBV6-1 TRBD2 . TGTGCCAGCAGGGGACTAGCGATTAACATTCAGTACTTC CASRGLAINIQYF
TRBJ2-7 TRBV4-1 . . TGCGCCAGCAGCCAAGATCAGCCAGACTGGATGGGTGAGCAGTACTTC CASSQDQPDWMGEQYF
TRBJ2-3 TRBV5-5 . few TGTGCCAGCAGCTTGCTAGCTAGGGTAGATACGCAGTATTTT CASSLLARVDTQYF